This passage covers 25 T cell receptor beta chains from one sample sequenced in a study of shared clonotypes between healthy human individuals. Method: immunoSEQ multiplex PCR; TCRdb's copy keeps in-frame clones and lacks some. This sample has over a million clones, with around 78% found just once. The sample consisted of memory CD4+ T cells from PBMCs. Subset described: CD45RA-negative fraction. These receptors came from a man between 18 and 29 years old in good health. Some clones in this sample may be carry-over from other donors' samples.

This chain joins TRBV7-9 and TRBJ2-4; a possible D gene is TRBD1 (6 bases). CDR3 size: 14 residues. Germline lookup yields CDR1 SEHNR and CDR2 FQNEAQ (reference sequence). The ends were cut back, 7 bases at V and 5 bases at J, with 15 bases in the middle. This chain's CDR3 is CASNPPDRQNIQYF. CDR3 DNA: TGTGCCAGCAACCCTCCCGACAGGCAAAACATTCAGTACTTC.

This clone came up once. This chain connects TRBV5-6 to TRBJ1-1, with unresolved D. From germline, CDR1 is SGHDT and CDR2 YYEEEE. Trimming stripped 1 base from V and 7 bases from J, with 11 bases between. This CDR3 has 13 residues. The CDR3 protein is CASSLRVGGEAFF. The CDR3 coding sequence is TGTGCCAGCAGCTTGCGGGTAGGCGGTGAAGCTTTCTTT. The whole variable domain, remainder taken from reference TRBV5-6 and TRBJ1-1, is DAGVTQSPTHLIKTRGQQVTLRCSPKSGHDTVSWYQQALGQGPQFIFQYYEEEERQRGNFPDRFSGHQFPNYSSELNVNALLLGDSALYLCASSLRVGGEAFFGQGTRLTVV.

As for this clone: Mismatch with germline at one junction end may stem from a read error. Here the CDR3 DNA reads TGTGCCAGCAGCTTGACAGGGACCTCCCACGAGCAGTACTTC. Its translation is CASSLTGTSHEQYF. V gene TRBV5-5 combines with J gene TRBJ2-7; D perhaps matches TRBD1 (6 bases). There are 14 residues in the CDR3. Germline V gene data show CDR1 as SGHKS and CDR2 as YYEKEE (reference sequence). The full variable domain, completed using reference TRBV5-5 and TRBJ2-7, is DAGVTQSPTHLIKTRGQQVTLRCSPISGHKSVSWYQQVLGQGPQFIFQYYEKEERGRGNFPDRFSARQFPNYSSELNVNALLLGDSALYLCASSLTGTSHEQYFGPGTRLTVT.

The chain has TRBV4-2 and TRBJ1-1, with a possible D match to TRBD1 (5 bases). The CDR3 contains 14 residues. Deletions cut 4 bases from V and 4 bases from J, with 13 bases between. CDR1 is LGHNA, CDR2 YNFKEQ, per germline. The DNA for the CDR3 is TGTGCCAGCAGCCCCCCCCAGGGACTCACTGAAGCTTTCTTT. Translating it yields CASSPPQGLTEAFF.

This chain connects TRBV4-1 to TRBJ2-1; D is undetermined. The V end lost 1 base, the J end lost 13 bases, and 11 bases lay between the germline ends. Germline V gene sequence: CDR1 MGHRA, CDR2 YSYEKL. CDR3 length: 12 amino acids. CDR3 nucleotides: TGCGCCAGCAGCCAAGGTTCGAGACCACAGTTCTTC. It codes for CASSQGSRPQFF.

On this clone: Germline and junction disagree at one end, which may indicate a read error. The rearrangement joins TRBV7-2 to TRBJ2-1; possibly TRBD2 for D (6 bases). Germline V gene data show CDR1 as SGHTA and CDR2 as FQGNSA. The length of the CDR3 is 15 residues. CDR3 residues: CAGSLGAGWVNAQFF. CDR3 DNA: TGTGCCGGCAGCTTAGGGGCGGGGTGGGTCAATGCGCAGTTCTTC.

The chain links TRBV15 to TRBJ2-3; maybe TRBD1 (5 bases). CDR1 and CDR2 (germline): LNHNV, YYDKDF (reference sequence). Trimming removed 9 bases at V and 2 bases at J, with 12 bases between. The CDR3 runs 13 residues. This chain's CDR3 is CATKDRSTDTQYF. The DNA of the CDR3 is TGTGCCACGAAAGACAGATCCACAGATACGCAGTATTTT.

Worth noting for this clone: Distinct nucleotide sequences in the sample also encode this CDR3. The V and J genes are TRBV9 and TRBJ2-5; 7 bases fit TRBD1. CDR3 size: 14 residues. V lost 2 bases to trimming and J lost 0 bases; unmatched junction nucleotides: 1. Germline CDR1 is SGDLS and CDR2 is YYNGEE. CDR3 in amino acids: CASSVGQNQETQYF. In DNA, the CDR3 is TGTGCCAGCAGCGTGGGACAGAACCAAGAGACCCAGTACTTC.

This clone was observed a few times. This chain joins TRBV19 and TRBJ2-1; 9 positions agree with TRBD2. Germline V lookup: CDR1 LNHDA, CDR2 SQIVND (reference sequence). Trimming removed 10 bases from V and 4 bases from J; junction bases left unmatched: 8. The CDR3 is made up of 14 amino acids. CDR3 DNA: TGTGCCACCCTCTCGACTAGCGGTTACAATGAGCAGTTCTTC. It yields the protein CATLSTSGYNEQFF.

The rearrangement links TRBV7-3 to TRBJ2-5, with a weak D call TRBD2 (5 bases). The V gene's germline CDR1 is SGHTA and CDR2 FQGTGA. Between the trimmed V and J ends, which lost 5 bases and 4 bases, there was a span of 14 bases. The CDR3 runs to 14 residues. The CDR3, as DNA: TGTGCCAGCAGCCGTGACGGAGGCGGAGAGACCCAGTACTTC. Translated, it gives CASSRDGGGETQYF.

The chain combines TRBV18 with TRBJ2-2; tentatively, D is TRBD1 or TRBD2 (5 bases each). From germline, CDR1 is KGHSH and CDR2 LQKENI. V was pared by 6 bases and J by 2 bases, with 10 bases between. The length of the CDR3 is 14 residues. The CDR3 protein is CASSSGLNTGELFF. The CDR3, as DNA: TGTGCCAGCTCGTCGGGGCTTAACACCGGGGAGCTGTTTTTT.

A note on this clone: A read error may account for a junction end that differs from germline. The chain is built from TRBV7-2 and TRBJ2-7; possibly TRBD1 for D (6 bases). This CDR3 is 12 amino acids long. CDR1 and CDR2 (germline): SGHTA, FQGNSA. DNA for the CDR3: TGTGCCAGCAGCTTAGGAGTGGGGGCCCGGGACTTC. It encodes CASSLGVGARDF.

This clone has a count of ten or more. CDR3 amino acids: CASSLFREETQYF. DNA for the CDR3: TGCGCCAGCAGCTTGTTTCGGGAAGAGACCCAGTACTTC. The V call is TRBV5-1, the J call TRBJ2-5, with D unclear. Trimming stripped 1 base from V and 3 bases from J, with 7 bases between. The CDR3 is made up of 13 amino acids. Germline CDR1 reads SGHRS; CDR2 reads YFSETQ.

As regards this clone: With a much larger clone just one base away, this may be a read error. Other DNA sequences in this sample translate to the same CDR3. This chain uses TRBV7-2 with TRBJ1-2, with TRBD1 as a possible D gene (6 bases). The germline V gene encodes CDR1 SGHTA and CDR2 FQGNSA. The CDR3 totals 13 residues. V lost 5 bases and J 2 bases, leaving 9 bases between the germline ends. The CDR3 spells CASSPGQNYGYTF. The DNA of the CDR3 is TGTGCCAGCAGCCCCGGACAGAACTATGGCTACACCTTC.

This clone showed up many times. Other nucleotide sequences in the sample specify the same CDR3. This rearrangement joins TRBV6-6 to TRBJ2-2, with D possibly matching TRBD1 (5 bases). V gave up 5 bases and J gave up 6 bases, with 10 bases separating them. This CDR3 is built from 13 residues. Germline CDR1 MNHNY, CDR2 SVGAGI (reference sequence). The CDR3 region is CASSPDRAGELFF. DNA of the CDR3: TGTGCCAGCAGTCCTGACAGAGCCGGGGAGCTGTTTTTT.

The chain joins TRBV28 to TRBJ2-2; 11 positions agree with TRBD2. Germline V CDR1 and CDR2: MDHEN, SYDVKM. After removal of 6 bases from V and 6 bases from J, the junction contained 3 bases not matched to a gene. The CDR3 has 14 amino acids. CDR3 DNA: TGTGCCAGCAGGACTAGCGGGATCTCCGGGGAGCTGTTTTTT. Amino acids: CASRTSGISGELFF.

CDR3 sequence reads: CASSQAPGANYGYTF. The CDR3 nucleotides read TGCGCCAGCAGCCAAGCCCCGGGGGCTAACTATGGCTACACCTTC. This sequence joins TRBV4-1 and TRBJ1-2; maybe TRBD1 (5 bases). Trimming left V 1 base short and J 0 bases short, with 9 bases between. Germline V lookup: CDR1 MGHRA, CDR2 YSYEKL. CDR3 size: 15 residues.

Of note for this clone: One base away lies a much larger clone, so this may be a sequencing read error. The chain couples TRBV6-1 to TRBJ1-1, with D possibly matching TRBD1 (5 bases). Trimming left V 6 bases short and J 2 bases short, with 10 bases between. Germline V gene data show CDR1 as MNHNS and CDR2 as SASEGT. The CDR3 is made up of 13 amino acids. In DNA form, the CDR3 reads TGTGCCAGCAGCCCGACAGTTAACACTGAAGCTTTCTTT. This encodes CASSPTVNTEAFF.

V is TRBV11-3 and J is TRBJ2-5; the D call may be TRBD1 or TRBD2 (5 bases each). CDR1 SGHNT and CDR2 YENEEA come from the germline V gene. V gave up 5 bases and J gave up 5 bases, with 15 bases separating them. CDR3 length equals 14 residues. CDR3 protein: CASSRGRSSETQYF. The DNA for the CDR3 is TGTGCCAGCAGCCGGGGCAGGTCAAGCGAGACCCAGTACTTC.

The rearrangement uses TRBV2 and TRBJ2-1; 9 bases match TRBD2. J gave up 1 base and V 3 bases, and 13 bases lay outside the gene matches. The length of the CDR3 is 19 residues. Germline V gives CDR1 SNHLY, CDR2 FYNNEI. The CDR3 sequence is CASSELTSGTRGSYNEQFF. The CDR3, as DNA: TGTGCCAGCAGTGAGCTGACTAGCGGAACCCGAGGTTCCTACAATGAGCAGTTCTTC. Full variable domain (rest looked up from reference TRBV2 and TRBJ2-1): EPEVTQTPSHQVTQMGQEVILRCVPISNHLYFYWYRQILGQKVEFLVSFYNNEISEKSEIFDDQFSVERPDGSNFTLKIRSTKLEDSAMYFCASSELTSGTRGSYNEQFFGPGTRLTVL.

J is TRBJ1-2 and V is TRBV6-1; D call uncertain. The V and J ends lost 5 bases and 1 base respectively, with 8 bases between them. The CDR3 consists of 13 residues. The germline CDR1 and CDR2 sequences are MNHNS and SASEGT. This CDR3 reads CASSPSGNYGYTF. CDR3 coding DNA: TGTGCCAGCAGTCCCTCCGGTAACTATGGCTACACCTTC.

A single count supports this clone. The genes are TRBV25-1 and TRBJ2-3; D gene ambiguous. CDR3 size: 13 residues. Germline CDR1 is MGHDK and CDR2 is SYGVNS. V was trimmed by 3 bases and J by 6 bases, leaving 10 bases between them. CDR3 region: CASSDRSLDTQYF. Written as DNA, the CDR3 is TGTGCCAGCAGTGACAGAAGTTTGGATACGCAGTATTTT.

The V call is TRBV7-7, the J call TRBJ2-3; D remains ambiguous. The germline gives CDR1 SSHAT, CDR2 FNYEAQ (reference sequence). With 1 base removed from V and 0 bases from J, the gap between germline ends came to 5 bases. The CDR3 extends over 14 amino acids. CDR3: CASSLGWSTDTQYF. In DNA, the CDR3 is TGTGCCAGCAGCTTAGGATGGAGCACAGATACGCAGTATTTT.

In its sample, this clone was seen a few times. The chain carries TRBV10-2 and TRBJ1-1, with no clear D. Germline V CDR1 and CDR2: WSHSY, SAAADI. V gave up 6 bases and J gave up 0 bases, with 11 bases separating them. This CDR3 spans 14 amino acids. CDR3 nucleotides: TGCGCCAGCAGATCCAGAATCATGAACACTGAAGCTTTCTTT. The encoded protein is CASRSRIMNTEAFF.

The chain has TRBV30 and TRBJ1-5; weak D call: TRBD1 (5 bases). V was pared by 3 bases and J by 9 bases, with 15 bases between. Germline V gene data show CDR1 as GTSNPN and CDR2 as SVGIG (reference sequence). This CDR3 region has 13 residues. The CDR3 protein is CAWRRDGLGPQHF. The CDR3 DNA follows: TGTGCCTGGAGAAGGGACGGACTAGGGCCCCAGCATTTT.